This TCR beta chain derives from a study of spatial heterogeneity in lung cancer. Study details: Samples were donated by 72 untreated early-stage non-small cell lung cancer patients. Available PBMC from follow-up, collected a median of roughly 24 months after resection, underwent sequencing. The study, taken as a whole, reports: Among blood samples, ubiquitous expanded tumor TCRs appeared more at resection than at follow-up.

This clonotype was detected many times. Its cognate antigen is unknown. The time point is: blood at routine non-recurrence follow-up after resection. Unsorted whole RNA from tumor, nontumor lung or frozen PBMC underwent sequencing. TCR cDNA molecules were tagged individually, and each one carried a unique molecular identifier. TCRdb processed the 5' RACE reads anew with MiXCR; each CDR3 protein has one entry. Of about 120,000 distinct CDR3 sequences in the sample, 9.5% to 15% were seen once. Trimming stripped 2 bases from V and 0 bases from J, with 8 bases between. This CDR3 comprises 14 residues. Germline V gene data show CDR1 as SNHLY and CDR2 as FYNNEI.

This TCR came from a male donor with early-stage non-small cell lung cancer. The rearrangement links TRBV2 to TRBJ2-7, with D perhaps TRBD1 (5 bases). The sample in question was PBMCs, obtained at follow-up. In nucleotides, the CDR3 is TGTGCCAGCAGTGAACAGGGAAACTCCTACGAGCAGTACTTC. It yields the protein CASSEQGNSYEQYF.